A single sample is the source of the 24 T cell receptor beta chains below, sequenced in a study of cytomegalovirus exposure and HLA in healthy donors. Measured with immunoSEQ multiplex PCR; TCRdb has only the in-frame clones, and not every one. The profile shows 300,000 to 450,000 clones, 75% to 90% of them singletons. Input material: PBMCs. All receptors come from a young woman in good health and CMV-seronegative.

The CDR3 loop is CAIQSADTQYF. As DNA, the CDR3 is TGTGCCATCCAGAGCGCAGATACGCAGTATTTT. This chain links TRBV25-1 with TRBJ2-3; D remains unclear. CDR1 is MGHDK and CDR2 is SYGVNS in the germline V gene. The V and J ends lost 10 bases and 4 bases respectively, with 9 bases between them. This CDR3 comprises 11 residues. Complete variable domain (other parts from reference TRBV25-1 and TRBJ2-3): EADIYQTPRYLVIGTGKKITLECSQTMGHDKMYWYQQDPGMELHLIHYSYGVNSTEKGDLSSESTVSRIRTEHFPLTLESARPSHTSQYLCAIQSADTQYFGPGTRLTVL.

This clone was detected a few times. This rearrangement joins TRBV28 to TRBJ2-1; no clear D gene. Deletions cut 2 bases from V and 8 bases from J, with 7 bases between. The CDR3 has 12 amino acids. Per germline, CDR1 MDHEN and CDR2 SYDVKM. The CDR3 nucleotides are TGTGCCAGCAGTTTAGGCCAGGATGAGCAGTTCTTC. It yields the protein CASSLGQDEQFF.

The chain employs TRBV30 and TRBJ1-1; D possibly corresponds to TRBD1 (6 bases). Per the germline V gene, CDR1 is GTSNPN and CDR2 is SVGIG (reference sequence). V was clipped by 2 bases and J by 10 bases, with 26 bases between them. The CDR3 runs to 16 residues. The CDR3 reads CAWSLPNSYRAQGAFF. DNA for the CDR3: TGTGCCTGGAGTTTACCGAATTCTTACAGGGCCCAGGGAGCTTTCTTT.

The chain couples TRBV6-4 to TRBJ2-4; TRBD1 matches 8 bases. The ends lost 4 bases at V and 0 bases at J; junction bases unmatched: 5. The CDR3 consists of 16 residues. The germline CDR1 and CDR2 sequences are MRHNA and SNTAGT. The CDR3 here is CASSGRDRKAKNIQYF. DNA for the CDR3: TGTGCCAGCAGTGGCCGGGACAGGAAAGCCAAAAACATTCAGTACTTC.

CDR3 nucleotides: TGCGCCAGCAGCTCGGGACAGGTTAATGAAAAACTGTTTTTT. This encodes CASSSGQVNEKLFF. The chain has TRBV5-1 and TRBJ1-4, with 8 bases that match TRBD1. The germline gives CDR1 SGHRS, CDR2 YFSETQ. There are 14 residues in the CDR3. The V segment lost 3 bases and the J segment 4 bases; nucleotides outside the gene matches: 2. Based on the CDR3 plus reference TRBV5-1 and TRBJ1-4, the full variable domain is KAGVTQTPRYLIKTRGQQVTLSCSPISGHRSVSWYQQTPGQGLQFLFEYFSETQRNKGNFPGRFSGRQFSNSRSEMNVSTLELGDSALYLCASSSGQVNEKLFFGSGTQLSVL.

The chain carries TRBV5-1 and TRBJ2-1; tentative D call: TRBD1 (6 bases). Trimming left V 3 bases short and J 4 bases short, with 20 bases between. The germline V gene has CDR1 SGHRS and CDR2 YFSETQ. The CDR3 length is 17 residues. CDR3 in amino acids: CASSSQRSGTHYNEQFF. The CDR3 DNA follows: TGCGCCAGCAGCTCCCAAAGGTCCGGGACACATTACAATGAGCAGTTCTTC. The full variable domain, its missing parts supplied by reference TRBV5-1 and TRBJ2-1, is KAGVTQTPRYLIKTRGQQVTLSCSPISGHRSVSWYQQTPGQGLQFLFEYFSETQRNKGNFPGRFSGRQFSNSRSEMNVSTLELGDSALYLCASSSQRSGTHYNEQFFGPGTRLTVL.

The rearrangement links TRBV5-1 to TRBJ2-5; D perhaps matches TRBD2 (5 bases). The CDR3 sequence is 13 residues long. CDR1 SGHRS and CDR2 YFSETQ come from the germline V gene. Deletions cut 3 bases from V and 5 bases from J, with 11 bases between. The CDR3 DNA follows: TGCGCCAGCAGCTCTAGAGGGCGTGAGACCCAGTACTTC. Amino acids: CASSSRGRETQYF.

The genes are TRBV30 and TRBJ2-2; possible D gene TRBD2, 6 bases. Germline-derived CDR1 and CDR2 are GTSNPN and SVGIG (reference sequence). CDR3 length: 14 residues. V was trimmed by 8 bases and J by 4 bases, leaving 17 bases between them. Here the CDR3 DNA reads TGTGCCGCTGGAGGAGGGCGGGCCACCGGGGAGCTGTTTTTT. Residues: CAAGGGRATGELFF.

V and J are TRBV5-4 and TRBJ1-1; D may be TRBD1 (5 bases). The CDR3 has 14 residues. V was shortened by 0 bases and J by 6 bases, with 12 bases between the two germline ends. CDR1 SGHNT and CDR2 YYREEE come from the germline V gene (reference sequence). CDR3 residues: CASSLEGLSAEAFF. CDR3 DNA sequence: TGTGCCAGCAGCTTGGAGGGACTTTCAGCTGAAGCTTTCTTT.

The chain links TRBV5-4 to TRBJ2-7; D may be TRBD1 (5 bases). Trimming removed 3 bases at V and 3 bases at J, with 10 bases between. Germline V gene lookup returns CDR1 SGHNT and CDR2 YYREEE (reference sequence). This CDR3 has 13 amino acids. CDR3 in amino acids: CASSSTVGYEQYF. The CDR3 DNA is TGTGCCAGCAGCTCGACAGTGGGCTACGAGCAGTACTTC.

The rearrangement uses TRBV27 and TRBJ2-7, with TRBD2 identical over 13 bases. Per the germline V gene, CDR1 is MNHEY and CDR2 is SMNVEV (reference sequence). This CDR3 has 18 residues. The V gene end was trimmed by 2 bases and the J gene end by 3 bases; junction bases not matched to a gene: 10. This CDR3 is CASSLTSGGVGFFYEQYF. DNA of the CDR3: TGTGCCAGCAGTTTAACTAGCGGGGGGGTGGGATTCTTCTACGAGCAGTACTTC.

A remark on this clone: At one end, the junction sequence differs from germline, possibly due to a read error. The chain links TRBV2 to TRBJ2-2; possibly TRBD1 or TRBD2 for D (7 bases each). Germline V CDR1 and CDR2: SNHLY, FYNNEI. The CDR3 covers 17 residues. CDR3 region: CASREDRAGDNTGELFF. The CDR3 bases are TGTGCCAGCAGGGAAGACAGGGCGGGAGACAACACCGGGGAGCTGTTTTTT.

The chain employs TRBV1 and TRBJ1-1; the listed D gene, TRBD1, was not tested against the DNA. TRBV1 is an annotated pseudogene. This CDR3 region has 14 residues. CDR3 sequence: CTIRGTGQNTEAFF. The CDR3 DNA reads TGCACCATCCGGGGGACAGGCCAGAACACTGAAGCTTTCTTT.

This CDR3 reads CASSPRGGETQYF. As DNA, the CDR3 is TGTGCCAGCTCACCCCGCGGGGGAGAGACCCAGTACTTC. J is TRBJ2-5 and V is TRBV18; TRBD2 agrees at 7 bases. The CDR3 length is 13 residues. CDR1 and CDR2 (germline): KGHSH, LQKENI. V gave up 3 bases and J gave up 4 bases; unmatched junction bases: 2. Variable domain in full (rest from reference TRBV18 and TRBJ2-5): NAGVMQNPRHLVRRRGQEARLRCSPMKGHSHVYWYRQLPEEGLKFMVYLQKENIIDESGMPKERFSAEFPKEGPSILRIQQVVRGDSAAYFCASSPRGGETQYFGPGTRLLVL.

The CDR3 region is CASSPGTEIYGYTF. The CDR3 DNA reads TGTGCCAGCAGCCCCGGGACAGAAATCTATGGCTACACCTTC. The chain uses TRBV6-1 and TRBJ1-2, with 7 bases that match TRBD1. V gave up 6 bases and J gave up 4 bases; unmatched junction bases: 8. Germline CDR1 and CDR2: MNHNS and SASEGT. The CDR3 consists of 14 residues.

The V call is TRBV27, the J call TRBJ2-2, with D perhaps matching TRBD1 (7 bases). The CDR3 loop spans 16 amino acids. CDR1 is MNHEY, CDR2 SMNVEV, per germline (reference sequence). V shed 1 base and J shed 6 bases, with 15 bases lying between them. The CDR3 DNA reads TGTGCCAGCAGTTTATACTGGCAGGGGGGCGCCGGGGAGCTGTTTTTT. It specifies CASSLYWQGGAGELFF.

The rearrangement joins TRBV19 to TRBJ1-2, with D possibly matching TRBD1 (6 bases). The CDR3 sequence is 15 residues long. V dropped 3 bases and J dropped 8 bases, with 19 bases sitting between them. CDR1 and CDR2 from the germline V gene are LNHDA and SQIVND (reference sequence). CDR3 loop: CASSMLQGRGQGYTF. The CDR3 DNA sequence: TGTGCCAGTAGTATGCTTCAGGGGCGCGGTCAGGGCTACACCTTC.

The chain combines TRBV11-2 with TRBJ2-5, with 7 bases that match TRBD2. V gave up 0 bases and J gave up 5 bases; unmatched junction bases: 6. Germline values: CDR1 SGHAT, CDR2 FQNNGV. CDR3 size: 15 residues. The CDR3 is CASSLDLREAETQYF. The CDR3 DNA sequence: TGTGCCAGCAGCTTAGATTTACGGGAGGCGGAGACCCAGTACTTC.

The rearrangement links TRBV6-1 to TRBJ1-1; D gene unclear. The ends were cut back, 4 bases at V and 3 bases at J, with 9 bases in the middle. This CDR3 has 13 residues. Germline values: CDR1 MNHNS, CDR2 SASEGT. CDR3 amino acids: CASSGWEHTEAFF. The DNA of the CDR3 is TGTGCCAGCAGTGGATGGGAGCACACTGAAGCTTTCTTT.

The chain links TRBV4-1 to TRBJ2-7; a weak D match, TRBD1 (6 bases). The CDR3 is 17 residues long. Germline V gene lookup returns CDR1 MGHRA and CDR2 YSYEKL. The ends were cut back, 0 bases at V and 3 bases at J, with 18 bases in the middle. This CDR3 is CASSQDPRAGAVYEQYF. DNA of the CDR3: TGCGCCAGCAGCCAAGATCCGCGGGCAGGGGCTGTCTACGAGCAGTACTTC.

The rearrangement uses TRBV5-4 and TRBJ1-1; 10 positions match TRBD1. CDR3 length: 15 amino acids. Germline CDR1 is SGHNT and CDR2 is YYREEE (reference sequence). Trimming cost V 4 bases and J 4 bases; bases outside gene matches: 7. CDR3 loop: CASSRKDRGLTEAFF. The CDR3 region has the DNA TGTGCCAGCAGCCGGAAAGACAGGGGGCTCACTGAAGCTTTCTTT.

There are a few counts of this clone. The rearrangement links TRBV27 to TRBJ1-1; TRBD1 is a possible D gene (6 bases). Trimming pared 3 bases from V and 3 bases from J, leaving 8 bases between. This CDR3 has 13 amino acids. Germline V CDR1 and CDR2: MNHEY, SMNVEV (reference sequence). CDR3 amino acids: CASSLDSDTEAFF. CDR3 nucleotide sequence: TGTGCCAGCAGTTTGGACAGCGACACTGAAGCTTTCTTT.

The chain combines TRBV7-9 with TRBJ2-1, with 10 bases matching TRBD2. From germline, CDR1 is SEHNR and CDR2 FQNEAQ (reference sequence). Trimming removed 5 bases from V and 5 bases from J; junction bases left unmatched: 6. The CDR3 has 15 residues. The CDR3 spells CASSLLAGTDNEQFF. CDR3 nucleotides: TGTGCCAGCAGCCTACTAGCGGGAACCGACAATGAGCAGTTCTTC.

The chain's CDR3 is CASSSPLLAGGPEELFF. CDR3 in DNA: TGTGCCAGCAGCTCCCCGCTACTAGCGGGAGGGCCAGAGGAGCTGTTTTTT. The rearrangement links TRBV5-8 to TRBJ2-2; 13 nucleotides agree with TRBD2. Germline V gene data show CDR1 as SGHTS and CDR2 as YDEGEE. With V trimmed by 3 bases and J by 10 bases, 12 bases remained unmatched. This CDR3 comprises 17 residues. Combining the CDR3 with reference TRBV5-8 and TRBJ2-2 gives the whole variable domain EAGVTQSPTHLIKTRGQQATLRCSPISGHTSVYWYQQALGLGLQFLLWYDEGEERNRGNFPPRFSGRQFPNYSSELNVNALELEDSALYLCASSSPLLAGGPEELFFGEGSRLTVL.